This T cell receptor (beta chain) was sequenced for a study of cytomegalovirus exposure and HLA in healthy donors. Germline V gene sequence: CDR1 MNHEY, CDR2 SMNVEV (reference sequence). Between the trimmed V and J ends, which lost 10 bases and 1 base, there was a span of 10 bases. The CDR3 has 12 residues. PCR used 60 Vbeta primers and 13 Jbeta primers. Data came from immunoSEQ multiplex PCR; TCRdb stores just in-frame clones and leaves some out. The sample holds more than 90,000 clones, approximately 81% seen once. The rearrangement uses TRBV27 and TRBJ1-1; D might be TRBD1 (6 bases). The TCR comes from a woman between 40 and 50 years old in good health and CMV-seronegative. The sequenced sample consisted of PBMCs. The CDR3 DNA reads as TGTGCCACGAAACAGGGGAACACTGAAGCTTTCTTT. Protein: CATKQGNTEAFF.